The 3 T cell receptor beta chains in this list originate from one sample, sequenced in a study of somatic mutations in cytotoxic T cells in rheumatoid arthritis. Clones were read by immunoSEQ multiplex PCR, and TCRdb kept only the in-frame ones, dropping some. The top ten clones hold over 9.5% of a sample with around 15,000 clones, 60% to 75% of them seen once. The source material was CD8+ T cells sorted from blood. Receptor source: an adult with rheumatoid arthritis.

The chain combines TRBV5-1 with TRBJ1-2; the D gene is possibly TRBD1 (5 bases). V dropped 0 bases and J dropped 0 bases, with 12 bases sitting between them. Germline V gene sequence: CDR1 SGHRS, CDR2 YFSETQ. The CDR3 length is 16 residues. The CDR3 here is CASSLAAGGANYGYTF. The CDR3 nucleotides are TGCGCCAGCAGCTTGGCCGCGGGGGGAGCTAACTATGGCTACACCTTC.

The CDR3: CASSLGAMNTEAFF. DNA for the CDR3: TGTGCCAGCAGCTTGGGGGCCATGAACACTGAAGCTTTCTTT. The V gene is TRBV5-6, the J gene TRBJ1-1; no clear D. The germline V gene encodes CDR1 SGHDT and CDR2 YYEEEE. The CDR3 is 14 amino acids. Trimming took 0 bases from V and 0 from J, leaving 6 bases between them.

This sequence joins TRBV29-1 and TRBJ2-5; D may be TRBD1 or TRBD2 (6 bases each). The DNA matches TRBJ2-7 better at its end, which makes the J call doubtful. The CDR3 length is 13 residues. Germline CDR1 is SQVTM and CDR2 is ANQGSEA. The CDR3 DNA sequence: TGCAGCGTGAAGGGGGGTCGCTCCTACGAGCAGTACTTC. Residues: CSVKGGRSYEQYF.